The rows below give T cell receptor beta chains drawn from one sample of a study of blood T cell repertoires in COVID-19. Clones were read by immunoSEQ multiplex PCR, and TCRdb kept only the in-frame ones, dropping some. The sample yields 150,000 to 200,000 clones, more than 85% seen once. Sequences were obtained from peripheral blood. These receptors were collected from a man between 18 and 29 years old with acute or convalescent COVID-19. The CDR3 runs from the conserved cysteine through the conserved F or W. A D gene is named only where the DNA matches it firmly. Only some rows state a clone size, as once, few, many or a class for expanded clones.

clone_size	j_call	d_call	v_call	cdr3_aa	cdr3_nt
-	TRBJ1-3	TRBD1	TRBV2	CASQNDSRTGASSGNTIYF	TGTGCCAGCCAAAATGACTCTAGGACAGGGGCTTCCTCTGGAAACACCATATATTTT
-	TRBJ2-1	-	TRBV6-5	CASSWGAGNEQFF	TGTGCCAGCAGCTGGGGTGCGGGGAATGAGCAGTTCTTC
-	TRBJ2-5	-	TRBV2	CASTGGGRGRQETQYF	TGTGCCAGCACGGGCGGGGGCAGGGGGCGGCAAGAGACCCAGTACTTC
-	TRBJ1-6	-	TRBV7-2	CASSYRDHNSPLHF	TGTGCCAGCAGCTACAGGGACCATAATTCACCCCTCCACTTT
-	TRBJ1-1	-	TRBV7-2	CASSLGPGEGNTEAFF	TGTGCCAGCAGCTTAGGCCCCGGGGAGGGGAACACTGAAGCTTTCTTT
-	TRBJ1-1	-	TRBV6-6	CASSPLNTEAFF	TGTGCCAGCAGTCCATTGAACACTGAAGCTTTCTTT
-	TRBJ1-2	-	TRBV6-5	CASSRDYGYTF	TGTGCCAGCAGCCGGGACTATGGCTACACCTTC
-	TRBJ2-5	TRBD2	TRBV5-1	CASSTTPTSGGETQYF	TGCGCCAGCAGCACCACTCCAACTAGCGGGGGTGAGACCCAGTACTTC
-	TRBJ2-5	-	TRBV5-4	CASARGVEETQYF	TGTGCCAGCGCGCGCGGGGTAGAAGAGACCCAGTACTTC
once	TRBJ1-1	-	TRBV2	CASTPTPGTEAFF	TGTGCCAGCACCCCGACCCCAGGGACTGAAGCTTTCTTT
-	TRBJ2-7	TRBD2	TRBV6-1	CASSELSGAYEQYF	TGTGCCAGCAGTGAACTAAGCGGGGCCTACGAGCAGTACTTC
-	TRBJ1-2	-	TRBV18	CASSPLELSGTNYGYTF	TGTGCCAGCTCACCATTGGAGCTATCCGGAACTAACTATGGCTACACCTTC
-	TRBJ2-7	TRBD2	TRBV6-5	CASSYTSGISYEQYF	TGTGCCAGCAGTTATACTAGCGGAATCTCCTACGAGCAGTACTTC
-	TRBJ2-3	TRBD2	TRBV18	CASSPGTSGGPDTQYF	TGTGCCAGCTCACCTGGGACTAGCGGGGGGCCAGATACGCAGTATTTT
-	TRBJ1-3	-	TRBV2	CASTDRAGNTIYF	TGTGCCAGCACCGATCGAGCCGGAAACACCATATATTTT
-	TRBJ1-1	TRBD1	TRBV2	CASRTGLDTEAFF	TGTGCCAGCAGGACAGGGTTGGACACTGAAGCTTTCTTT
-	TRBJ1-5	-	TRBV10-1	CASTPRGDTYSNQPQHF	TGCGCCAGCACCCCCCGGGGGGACACTTATAGCAATCAGCCCCAGCATTTT
-	TRBJ1-3	-	TRBV18	CASSPPQNGNTIYF	TGTGCCAGCTCACCACCACAGAATGGAAACACCATATATTTT
-	TRBJ2-1	-	TRBV7-9	CASSPGFWRGSYNEQFF	TGTGCCAGCAGCCCCGGTTTTTGGCGAGGCTCCTACAATGAGCAGTTCTTC
-	TRBJ2-3	TRBD2	TRBV11-2	CASSLDLAGGLTDTQYF	TGTGCCAGCAGCTTAGACTTAGCGGGGGGGCTCACAGATACGCAGTATTTT
-	TRBJ2-2	-	TRBV9	CASSVVQNTGELFF	TGTGCCAGCAGCGTAGTACAGAACACCGGGGAGCTGTTTTTT
-	TRBJ1-2	-	TRBV28	CASTIGGAHYGYTF	TGTGCCAGCACCATAGGGGGGGCCCACTATGGCTACACCTTC
-	TRBJ2-2	TRBD1	TRBV7-9	CASSGQGSTGELFF	TGTGCCAGCAGCGGACAGGGGTCCACCGGGGAGCTGTTTTTT
-	TRBJ1-6	TRBD1	TRBV6-6	CASIDRGSWNSPLHF	TGTGCCAGCATCGACAGGGGTTCTTGGAATTCACCCCTCCACTTT
-	TRBJ1-1	-	TRBV6-5	CASSYLAGKTFF	TGTGCCAGCAGTTACTTGGCAGGGAAAACTTTCTTT
-	TRBJ1-2	-	TRBV28	CASSLGRGYGYTF	TGTGCCAGCAGTTTGGGGAGGGGCTATGGCTACACCTTC
-	TRBJ2-5	-	TRBV28	CASSLPGSMETQYF	TGTGCCAGCAGTTTACCAGGGTCAATGGAGACCCAGTACTTC
few	TRBJ2-1	-	TRBV9	CASSLLPRGLNEQFF	TGTGCCAGCAGTTTACTACCCCGGGGTTTAAATGAGCAGTTCTTC
-	TRBJ2-1	TRBD2	TRBV28	CASRPASGGNNEQFF	TGTGCCAGCAGACCTGCTAGCGGGGGGAACAATGAGCAGTTCTTC
-	TRBJ1-5	-	TRBV27	CASSFNRDQPQHF	TGTGCCAGCAGTTTTAATCGGGATCAGCCCCAGCATTTT
-	TRBJ1-1	TRBD1	TRBV19	CASSSRQGLNTEAFF	TGTGCCAGTAGTAGCCGACAGGGGTTGAACACTGAAGCTTTCTTT
-	TRBJ1-1	-	TRBV6-1	CASSEGGDWRGTEAFF	TGTGCCAGCAGTGAAGGGGGGGACTGGCGGGGAACTGAAGCTTTCTTT
-	TRBJ1-4	TRBD1	TRBV19	CASSDDRGGTNEKLFF	TGTGCCAGTAGTGACGACAGGGGCGGCACTAATGAAAAACTGTTTTTT
-	TRBJ1-2	TRBD1	TRBV5-8	CASSHPDRENGYTF	TGTGCCAGCAGCCACCCGGACAGGGAAAATGGCTACACCTTC
-	TRBJ1-1	-	TRBV2	CASSEWGQGGTEAFF	TGTGCCAGCAGTGAATGGGGGCAGGGCGGAACTGAAGCTTTCTTT
-	TRBJ1-1	TRBD1	TRBV9	CASSPEQGSEAFF	TGTGCCAGCAGCCCCGAACAGGGGTCTGAAGCTTTCTTT
-	TRBJ1-5	TRBD1	TRBV19	CASSIGQGNQPQHF	TGTGCCAGTAGTATCGGACAGGGCAATCAGCCCCAGCATTTT
few	TRBJ1-5	-	TRBV6-1	CASSEEGGGYQPQHF	TGTGCCAGCAGTGAGGAGGGAGGGGGATATCAGCCCCAGCATTTT
-	TRBJ1-2	TRBD1	TRBV4-1	CASSLRDSANYGYTF	TGCGCCAGCAGCCTTAGGGACAGCGCTAACTATGGCTACACCTTC
-	TRBJ1-4	-	TRBV7-6	CASSPGASNEKLFF	TGTGCCAGCTCCCCAGGGGCCTCTAATGAAAAACTGTTTTTT
-	TRBJ1-1	-	TRBV5-1	CASSLGQAARGGAFF	TGCGCCAGCAGCTTGGGACAGGCAGCCCGAGGCGGAGCTTTCTTT
once	TRBJ2-1	-	TRBV19	CASSIWGSANEQFF	TGTGCCAGTAGTATTTGGGGTAGCGCCAATGAGCAGTTCTTC